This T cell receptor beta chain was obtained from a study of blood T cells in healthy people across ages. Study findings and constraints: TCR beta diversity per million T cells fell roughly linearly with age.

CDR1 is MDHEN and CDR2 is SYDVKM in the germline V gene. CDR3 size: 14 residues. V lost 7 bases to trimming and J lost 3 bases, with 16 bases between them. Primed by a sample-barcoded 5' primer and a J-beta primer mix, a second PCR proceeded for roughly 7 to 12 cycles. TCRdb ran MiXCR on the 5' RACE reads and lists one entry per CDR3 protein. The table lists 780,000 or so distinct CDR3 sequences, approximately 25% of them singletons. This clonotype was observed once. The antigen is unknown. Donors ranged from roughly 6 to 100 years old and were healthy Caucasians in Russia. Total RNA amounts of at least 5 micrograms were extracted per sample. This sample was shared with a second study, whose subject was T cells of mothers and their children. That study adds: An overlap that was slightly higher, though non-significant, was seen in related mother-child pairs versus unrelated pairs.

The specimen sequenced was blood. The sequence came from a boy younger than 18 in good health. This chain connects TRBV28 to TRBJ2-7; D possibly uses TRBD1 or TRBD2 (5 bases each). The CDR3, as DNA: TGTGCCAGCACTAAACCCGGGACGGTCTACGAGCAGTACTTC. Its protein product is CASTKPGTVYEQYF.